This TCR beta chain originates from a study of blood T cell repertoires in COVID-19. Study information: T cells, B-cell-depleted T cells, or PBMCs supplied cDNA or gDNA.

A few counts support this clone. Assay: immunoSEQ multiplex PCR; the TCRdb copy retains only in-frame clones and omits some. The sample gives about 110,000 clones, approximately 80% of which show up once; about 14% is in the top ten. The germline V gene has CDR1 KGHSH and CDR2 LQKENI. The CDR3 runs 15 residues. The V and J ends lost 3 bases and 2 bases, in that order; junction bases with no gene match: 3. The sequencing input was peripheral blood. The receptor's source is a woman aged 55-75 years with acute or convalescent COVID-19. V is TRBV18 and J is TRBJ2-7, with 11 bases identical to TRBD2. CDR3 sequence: CASSPSGRAAYEQYF. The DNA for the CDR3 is TGTGCCAGCTCACCTAGCGGGAGGGCCGCCTACGAGCAGTACTTC.